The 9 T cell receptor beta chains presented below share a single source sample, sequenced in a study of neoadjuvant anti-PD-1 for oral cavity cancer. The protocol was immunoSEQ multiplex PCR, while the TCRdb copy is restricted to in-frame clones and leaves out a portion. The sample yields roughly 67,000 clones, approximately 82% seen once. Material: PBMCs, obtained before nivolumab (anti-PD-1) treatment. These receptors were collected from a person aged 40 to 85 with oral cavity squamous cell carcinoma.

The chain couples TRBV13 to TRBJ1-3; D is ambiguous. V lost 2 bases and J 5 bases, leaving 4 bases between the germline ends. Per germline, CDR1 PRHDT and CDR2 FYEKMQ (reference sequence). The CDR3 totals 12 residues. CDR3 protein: CASSLYRNTIYF. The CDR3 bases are TGTGCCAGCAGCTTATATCGAAACACCATATATTTT.

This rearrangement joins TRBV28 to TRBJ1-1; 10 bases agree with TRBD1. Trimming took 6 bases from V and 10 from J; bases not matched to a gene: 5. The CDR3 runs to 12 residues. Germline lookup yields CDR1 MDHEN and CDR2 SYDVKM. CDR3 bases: TGTGCCAGCAGCTTAGACAGGGGGCCAGCTTTCTTT. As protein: CASSLDRGPAFF.

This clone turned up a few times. This CDR3 reads CASRGSDRDYGYTF. In DNA form, the CDR3 reads TGTGCCAGTAGAGGTTCGGACAGGGACTATGGCTACACCTTC. This chain joins TRBV19 and TRBJ1-2; 8 positions agree with TRBD1. The J segment lost 3 bases and the V segment lost 6 bases, leaving 6 bases of the junction unmatched. This CDR3 spans 14 amino acids. Per the germline V gene, CDR1 is LNHDA and CDR2 is SQIVND (reference sequence).

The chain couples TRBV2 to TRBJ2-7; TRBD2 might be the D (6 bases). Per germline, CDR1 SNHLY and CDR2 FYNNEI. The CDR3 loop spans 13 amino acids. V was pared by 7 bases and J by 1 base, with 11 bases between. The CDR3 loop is CASNRDFSYEQYF. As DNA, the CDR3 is TGTGCCAGCAACCGGGACTTTTCCTACGAGCAGTACTTC. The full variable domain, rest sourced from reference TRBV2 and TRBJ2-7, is EPEVTQTPSHQVTQMGQEVILRCVPISNHLYFYWYRQILGQKVEFLVSFYNNEISEKSEIFDDQFSVERPDGSNFTLKIRSTKLEDSAMYFCASNRDFSYEQYFGPGTRLTVT.

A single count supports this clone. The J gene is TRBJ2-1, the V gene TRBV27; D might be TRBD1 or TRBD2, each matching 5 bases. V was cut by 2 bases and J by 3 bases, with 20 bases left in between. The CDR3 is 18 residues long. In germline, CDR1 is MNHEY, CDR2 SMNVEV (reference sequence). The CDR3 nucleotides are TGTGCCAGCAGTTTACCCCGGGGTAGGGGAGTACACTACAATGAGCAGTTCTTC. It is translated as CASSLPRGRGVHYNEQFF.

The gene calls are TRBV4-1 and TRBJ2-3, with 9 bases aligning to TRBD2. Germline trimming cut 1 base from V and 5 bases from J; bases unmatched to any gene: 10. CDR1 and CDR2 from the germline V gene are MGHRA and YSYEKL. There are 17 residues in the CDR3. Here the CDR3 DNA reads TGCGCCAGCAGCCAAGGCAATAGCGGGAGCGTGAGAGATACGCAGTATTTT. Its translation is CASSQGNSGSVRDTQYF.

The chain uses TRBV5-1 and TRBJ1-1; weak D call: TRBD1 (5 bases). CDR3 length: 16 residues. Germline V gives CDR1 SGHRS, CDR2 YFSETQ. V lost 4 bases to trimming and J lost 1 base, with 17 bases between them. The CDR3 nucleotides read TGCGCCAGCAGCCCCGTTGCGGGGCAGGGGAACACTGAAGCTTTCTTT. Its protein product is CASSPVAGQGNTEAFF.

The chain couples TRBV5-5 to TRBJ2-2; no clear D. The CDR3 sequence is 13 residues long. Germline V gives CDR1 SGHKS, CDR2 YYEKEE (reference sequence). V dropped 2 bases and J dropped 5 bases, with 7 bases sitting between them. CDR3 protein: CASSFQRTGELFF. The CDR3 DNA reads TGTGCCAGCAGCTTCCAACGGACCGGGGAGCTGTTTTTT.

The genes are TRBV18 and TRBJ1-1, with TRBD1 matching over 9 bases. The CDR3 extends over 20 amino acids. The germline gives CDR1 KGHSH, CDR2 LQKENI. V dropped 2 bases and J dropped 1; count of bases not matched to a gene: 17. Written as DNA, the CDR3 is TGTGCCAGCTCACCATCAGCGACAGGGGGGTCTGGGACGAAGAACACTGAAGCTTTCTTT. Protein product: CASSPSATGGSGTKNTEAFF.